This T cell receptor beta chain was sequenced for a study of T cell responses to AZD1222 COVID-19 vaccine. Study details: Some second doses came at about 4 weeks and others at about 12 weeks; these were pooled.

Data came from immunoSEQ multiplex PCR; TCRdb stores just in-frame clones and leaves some out. The table includes about 170,000 clones, about nine tenths detected once. Study-wide results and limits: It was only a handful of AZD1222 recipients who were seropositive at baseline. The sample set comprised mostly white British donors with more females, and clonal diversity was possibly underestimated. Every sample of the repertoires postdated the peak T cell response.

There are a few counts of this clone. The antigen is unknown. Germline V gene sequence: CDR1 SGHTS, CDR2 YDEGEE. The CDR3 runs 13 residues. Trimming removed 4 bases at V and 8 bases at J, with 14 bases between. The receptor was derived from an adult in good health. Sequences were derived from peripheral blood, sampled on day 0 of AZD1222 vaccination. The chain carries TRBV5-8 and TRBJ2-3; weak D call: TRBD1 (6 bases). The chain's CDR3 is CASSGTRTGTQYF. The CDR3, as DNA: TGTGCCAGCAGCGGGACACGTACGGGTACGCAGTATTTT. Variable domain in full (rest from reference TRBV5-8 and TRBJ2-3): EAGVTQSPTHLIKTRGQQATLRCSPISGHTSVYWYQQALGLGLQFLLWYDEGEERNRGNFPPRFSGRQFPNYSSELNVNALELEDSALYLCASSGTRTGTQYFGPGTRLTVL.